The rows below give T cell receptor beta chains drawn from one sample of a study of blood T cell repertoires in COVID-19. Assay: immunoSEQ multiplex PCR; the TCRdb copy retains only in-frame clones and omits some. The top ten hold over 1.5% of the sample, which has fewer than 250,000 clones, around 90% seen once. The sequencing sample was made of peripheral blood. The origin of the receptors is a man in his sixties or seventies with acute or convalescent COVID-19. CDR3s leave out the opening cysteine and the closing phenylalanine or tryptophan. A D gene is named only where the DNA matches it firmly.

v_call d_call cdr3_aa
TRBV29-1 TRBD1 SVGRGGQGARDTQY
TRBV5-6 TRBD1 ASSYEQGIAYEQY
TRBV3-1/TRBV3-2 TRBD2 ASSQGLALQETQY
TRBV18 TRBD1 ASSKGQGAGYT
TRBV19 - ASSGQGIFEPQH
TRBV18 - ASSPGLATYEQY
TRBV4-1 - ASSQARGTGELF
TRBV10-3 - AISESIFGGREREQY
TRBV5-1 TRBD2 ASSLFAGGPETQY
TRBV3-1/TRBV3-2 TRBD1 ASSQGTAFVGAHEQF
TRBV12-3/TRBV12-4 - ASSLQGHYGYT
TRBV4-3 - ASSQDARANQPQH
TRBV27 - ASSFSYRDSPLH
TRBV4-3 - ASSQDPDMLDEKLF
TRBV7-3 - ASSLTRSTGELF
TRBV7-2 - ASSRDTSGNTIY
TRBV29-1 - SVVIRGYYGYT
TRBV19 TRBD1 ASSRGQGLRDTQY
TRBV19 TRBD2 ASSPGTSGSIQY
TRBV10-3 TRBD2 AISEERTRKFHIEQY
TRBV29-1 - SPVAGRSYEQY
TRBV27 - ASSVRENQPQH
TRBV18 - ASSPQDYYEQF
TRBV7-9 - ASSLTGGNTEAF
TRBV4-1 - ASSQVSLGVHT
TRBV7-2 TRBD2 ASSPGTSSDTQY
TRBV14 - ASTFAVNTEAF
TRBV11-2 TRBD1 ASSDRGRPQGYT
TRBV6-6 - ASSYSRSGVGNTIY
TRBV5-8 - ASSADFVDQPQH
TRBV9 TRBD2 ASSNQAGLSTDTQY
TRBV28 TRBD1 ASSSPQRGRGNQPQH
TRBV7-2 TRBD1 ASSLEGTVSNQPQH
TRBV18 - ASASLPDSPTHGYT
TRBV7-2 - ASSLRLPPYEQY
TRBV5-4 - ASSQDGNSNQPQH
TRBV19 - ASRVQGNYGYT
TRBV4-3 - ASSQEAEYYGYT
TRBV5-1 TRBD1 ASSSSGQTYEQY
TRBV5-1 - ASSLEGEINYGYT
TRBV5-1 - ASSEGRAGTDTQY
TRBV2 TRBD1 ASSKGLQGWAY
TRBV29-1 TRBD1 SVRGQGLTGELF